This T cell receptor beta chain originates from a study of PD-L1 blockade in urothelial cancer. Background on the study: Every 3 weeks, patients received intravenous atezolizumab 1,200 mg, beginning 2014. About 90% of the 29 patients were men with bladder-origin urothelial cancer. Overall study results and limits: Patients who had durable benefit saw their tumor-associated blood clones expand more at 3 weeks.

Synthetic TCR analog templates were added to each PCR reaction. Using immunoSEQ multiplex PCR, the repertoire was profiled, and TCRdb retains in-frame clones only, with some absent. The sample records some 77,000 clones, 75% to 90% being singletons. About this clone itself: Its antigen is unidentified.

J gave up 4 bases and V 6 bases, and 3 bases lay outside the gene matches. Germline loops: CDR1 MNHNS, CDR2 SASEGT. This CDR3 region has 15 residues. This specimen consisted of PBMCs, obtained around atezolizumab (anti-PD-L1) treatment. The TCR sequence derives from a woman in her seventies with urothelial cancer. The V call is TRBV6-1, the J call TRBJ2-7; 16 nucleotides match TRBD2. The CDR3 sequence: CASREGLAGGYEQYF. DNA for the CDR3: TGTGCCAGCAGGGAGGGACTAGCGGGAGGGTACGAGCAGTACTTC.